What follows are 8 T cell receptor beta chains derived from one specimen sequenced in a study of vaccination and CD4 T cells after COVID-19. The treatment is: roughly 10-day PBMC culture with coronavirus spike peptide pools or control peptides (ViraFEST assay). Their cognate antigens are unknown. Sequencing of the DNA from cultured CD4+ T cells was carried out with the Oncomine TCR Beta short-read assay. Via MiXCR, TCRdb re-called the PCR reads, giving one row per CDR3 protein. Among 11,000 or so distinct CDR3 sequences listed, over 40% were seen once. The sample consisted of CD4+ T cells from blood, cultured in vitro. The receptors shown here come from a human donor who had recovered from COVID-19.

A word on this clonotype: The conserved closing phenylalanine or tryptophan is absent in this CDR3, likely reflecting a read error. The chain uses TRBV2 and TRBJ1-3; 8 nucleotides align to TRBD1. V lost 6 bases, J lost 2 bases, and 9 bases stayed unmatched. Germline V gives CDR1 SNHLY, CDR2 FYNNEI. CDR3 length: 16 amino acids. The CDR3 sequence is CASRGGQGAAGNTIYL. CDR3 nucleotide sequence: TGTGCCAGCAGGGGGGGTCAGGGGGCGGCTGGAAACACCATATATCTT.

The CDR3 nucleotides read TGTGCCAGCAGCTCGTTATGGGGTGGCACAGATACGCAGTATTTT. Protein sequence: CASSSLWGGTDTQYF. The V call is TRBV7-6, the J call TRBJ2-3; D ambiguous. CDR1 and CDR2 from the germline V gene are SGHVS and FNYEAQ. V was shortened by 4 bases and J by 1 base, with 12 bases between the two germline ends. CDR3 length equals 15 residues.

The chain has TRBV5-1 and TRBJ1-1; a possible D gene is TRBD1 (6 bases). CDR3 length: 12 amino acids. V was trimmed by 0 bases and J by 11 bases, leaving 11 bases between them. Germline-derived CDR1 and CDR2 are SGHRS and YFSETQ. The CDR3 reads CASSLETGLAFF. For the CDR3, the DNA is TGCGCCAGCAGCTTGGAAACAGGGCTCGCTTTCTTT. The variable domain in full, completed from reference TRBV5-1 and TRBJ1-1, reads KAGVTQTPRYLIKTRGQQVTLSCSPISGHRSVSWYQQTPGQGLQFLFEYFSETQRNKGNFPGRFSGRQFSNSRSEMNVSTLELGDSALYLCASSLETGLAFFGQGTRLTVV.

The chain is built from TRBV6-2 or TRBV6-3 and TRBJ1-2, with D possibly being TRBD1 (5 bases). The V end was cut by 6 bases, the J end by 4 bases, with 18 bases between. Germline V CDR1 and CDR2: MNHEY, SVGEGT. The CDR3 is 15 amino acids. In DNA, the CDR3 is TGTGCCAGCAGCCAACGTGGGGGGTCCCCCTATGGCTACACCTTC. This encodes CASSQRGGSPYGYTF.

The chain employs TRBV19 and TRBJ2-1, with D possibly matching TRBD2 (6 bases). The CDR3 has 15 residues. Per germline, CDR1 LNHDA and CDR2 SQIVND (reference sequence). The ends were cut back, 10 bases at V and 6 bases at J, with 22 bases in the middle. Written as DNA, the CDR3 is TGTGCCACCCGACCAGGACTATTGGGGGGCAATGAGCAGTTCTTC. This translates into CATRPGLLGGNEQFF.

Here the CDR3 DNA reads TGTGCCAGCAGCTTGCTAGGACCCGGGGAGCTGTTTTTT. Translating it yields CASSLLGPGELFF. The chain joins TRBV5-6 to TRBJ2-2; D is unresolved. The CDR3 consists of 13 residues. The germline V gene has CDR1 SGHDT and CDR2 YYEEEE. The V gene lost 1 base and the J gene lost 6 bases, with 7 bases spanning the gap.

The chain employs TRBV30 and TRBJ2-1, with D possibly matching TRBD1 (6 bases). Trimming shortened V by 8 bases and J by 2 bases, and 10 bases separated the two germline ends. The CDR3 is 12 residues long. Per germline, CDR1 GTSNPN and CDR2 SVGIG (reference sequence). The chain's CDR3 is CAGGQTYNEQFF. The CDR3 DNA reads TGTGCCGGCGGACAGACCTACAATGAGCAGTTCTTC. Together with reference TRBV30 and TRBJ2-1, the CDR3 gives the full variable domain: SQTIHQWPATLVQPVGSPLSLECTVEGTSNPNLYWYRQAAGRGLQLLFYSVGIGQISSEVPQNLSASRPQDRQFILSSKKLLLSDSGFYLCAGGQTYNEQFFGPGTRLTVL.

The chain employs TRBV11-2 and TRBJ1-5, with D hard to call. This CDR3 has 14 amino acids. V was trimmed by 5 bases and J by 5 bases, leaving 13 bases between them. The germline gives CDR1 SGHAT, CDR2 FQNNGV. This CDR3 is CASSQPPDDQPQHF. CDR3 coding DNA: TGTGCCAGCAGCCAACCCCCGGACGATCAGCCCCAGCATTTT.